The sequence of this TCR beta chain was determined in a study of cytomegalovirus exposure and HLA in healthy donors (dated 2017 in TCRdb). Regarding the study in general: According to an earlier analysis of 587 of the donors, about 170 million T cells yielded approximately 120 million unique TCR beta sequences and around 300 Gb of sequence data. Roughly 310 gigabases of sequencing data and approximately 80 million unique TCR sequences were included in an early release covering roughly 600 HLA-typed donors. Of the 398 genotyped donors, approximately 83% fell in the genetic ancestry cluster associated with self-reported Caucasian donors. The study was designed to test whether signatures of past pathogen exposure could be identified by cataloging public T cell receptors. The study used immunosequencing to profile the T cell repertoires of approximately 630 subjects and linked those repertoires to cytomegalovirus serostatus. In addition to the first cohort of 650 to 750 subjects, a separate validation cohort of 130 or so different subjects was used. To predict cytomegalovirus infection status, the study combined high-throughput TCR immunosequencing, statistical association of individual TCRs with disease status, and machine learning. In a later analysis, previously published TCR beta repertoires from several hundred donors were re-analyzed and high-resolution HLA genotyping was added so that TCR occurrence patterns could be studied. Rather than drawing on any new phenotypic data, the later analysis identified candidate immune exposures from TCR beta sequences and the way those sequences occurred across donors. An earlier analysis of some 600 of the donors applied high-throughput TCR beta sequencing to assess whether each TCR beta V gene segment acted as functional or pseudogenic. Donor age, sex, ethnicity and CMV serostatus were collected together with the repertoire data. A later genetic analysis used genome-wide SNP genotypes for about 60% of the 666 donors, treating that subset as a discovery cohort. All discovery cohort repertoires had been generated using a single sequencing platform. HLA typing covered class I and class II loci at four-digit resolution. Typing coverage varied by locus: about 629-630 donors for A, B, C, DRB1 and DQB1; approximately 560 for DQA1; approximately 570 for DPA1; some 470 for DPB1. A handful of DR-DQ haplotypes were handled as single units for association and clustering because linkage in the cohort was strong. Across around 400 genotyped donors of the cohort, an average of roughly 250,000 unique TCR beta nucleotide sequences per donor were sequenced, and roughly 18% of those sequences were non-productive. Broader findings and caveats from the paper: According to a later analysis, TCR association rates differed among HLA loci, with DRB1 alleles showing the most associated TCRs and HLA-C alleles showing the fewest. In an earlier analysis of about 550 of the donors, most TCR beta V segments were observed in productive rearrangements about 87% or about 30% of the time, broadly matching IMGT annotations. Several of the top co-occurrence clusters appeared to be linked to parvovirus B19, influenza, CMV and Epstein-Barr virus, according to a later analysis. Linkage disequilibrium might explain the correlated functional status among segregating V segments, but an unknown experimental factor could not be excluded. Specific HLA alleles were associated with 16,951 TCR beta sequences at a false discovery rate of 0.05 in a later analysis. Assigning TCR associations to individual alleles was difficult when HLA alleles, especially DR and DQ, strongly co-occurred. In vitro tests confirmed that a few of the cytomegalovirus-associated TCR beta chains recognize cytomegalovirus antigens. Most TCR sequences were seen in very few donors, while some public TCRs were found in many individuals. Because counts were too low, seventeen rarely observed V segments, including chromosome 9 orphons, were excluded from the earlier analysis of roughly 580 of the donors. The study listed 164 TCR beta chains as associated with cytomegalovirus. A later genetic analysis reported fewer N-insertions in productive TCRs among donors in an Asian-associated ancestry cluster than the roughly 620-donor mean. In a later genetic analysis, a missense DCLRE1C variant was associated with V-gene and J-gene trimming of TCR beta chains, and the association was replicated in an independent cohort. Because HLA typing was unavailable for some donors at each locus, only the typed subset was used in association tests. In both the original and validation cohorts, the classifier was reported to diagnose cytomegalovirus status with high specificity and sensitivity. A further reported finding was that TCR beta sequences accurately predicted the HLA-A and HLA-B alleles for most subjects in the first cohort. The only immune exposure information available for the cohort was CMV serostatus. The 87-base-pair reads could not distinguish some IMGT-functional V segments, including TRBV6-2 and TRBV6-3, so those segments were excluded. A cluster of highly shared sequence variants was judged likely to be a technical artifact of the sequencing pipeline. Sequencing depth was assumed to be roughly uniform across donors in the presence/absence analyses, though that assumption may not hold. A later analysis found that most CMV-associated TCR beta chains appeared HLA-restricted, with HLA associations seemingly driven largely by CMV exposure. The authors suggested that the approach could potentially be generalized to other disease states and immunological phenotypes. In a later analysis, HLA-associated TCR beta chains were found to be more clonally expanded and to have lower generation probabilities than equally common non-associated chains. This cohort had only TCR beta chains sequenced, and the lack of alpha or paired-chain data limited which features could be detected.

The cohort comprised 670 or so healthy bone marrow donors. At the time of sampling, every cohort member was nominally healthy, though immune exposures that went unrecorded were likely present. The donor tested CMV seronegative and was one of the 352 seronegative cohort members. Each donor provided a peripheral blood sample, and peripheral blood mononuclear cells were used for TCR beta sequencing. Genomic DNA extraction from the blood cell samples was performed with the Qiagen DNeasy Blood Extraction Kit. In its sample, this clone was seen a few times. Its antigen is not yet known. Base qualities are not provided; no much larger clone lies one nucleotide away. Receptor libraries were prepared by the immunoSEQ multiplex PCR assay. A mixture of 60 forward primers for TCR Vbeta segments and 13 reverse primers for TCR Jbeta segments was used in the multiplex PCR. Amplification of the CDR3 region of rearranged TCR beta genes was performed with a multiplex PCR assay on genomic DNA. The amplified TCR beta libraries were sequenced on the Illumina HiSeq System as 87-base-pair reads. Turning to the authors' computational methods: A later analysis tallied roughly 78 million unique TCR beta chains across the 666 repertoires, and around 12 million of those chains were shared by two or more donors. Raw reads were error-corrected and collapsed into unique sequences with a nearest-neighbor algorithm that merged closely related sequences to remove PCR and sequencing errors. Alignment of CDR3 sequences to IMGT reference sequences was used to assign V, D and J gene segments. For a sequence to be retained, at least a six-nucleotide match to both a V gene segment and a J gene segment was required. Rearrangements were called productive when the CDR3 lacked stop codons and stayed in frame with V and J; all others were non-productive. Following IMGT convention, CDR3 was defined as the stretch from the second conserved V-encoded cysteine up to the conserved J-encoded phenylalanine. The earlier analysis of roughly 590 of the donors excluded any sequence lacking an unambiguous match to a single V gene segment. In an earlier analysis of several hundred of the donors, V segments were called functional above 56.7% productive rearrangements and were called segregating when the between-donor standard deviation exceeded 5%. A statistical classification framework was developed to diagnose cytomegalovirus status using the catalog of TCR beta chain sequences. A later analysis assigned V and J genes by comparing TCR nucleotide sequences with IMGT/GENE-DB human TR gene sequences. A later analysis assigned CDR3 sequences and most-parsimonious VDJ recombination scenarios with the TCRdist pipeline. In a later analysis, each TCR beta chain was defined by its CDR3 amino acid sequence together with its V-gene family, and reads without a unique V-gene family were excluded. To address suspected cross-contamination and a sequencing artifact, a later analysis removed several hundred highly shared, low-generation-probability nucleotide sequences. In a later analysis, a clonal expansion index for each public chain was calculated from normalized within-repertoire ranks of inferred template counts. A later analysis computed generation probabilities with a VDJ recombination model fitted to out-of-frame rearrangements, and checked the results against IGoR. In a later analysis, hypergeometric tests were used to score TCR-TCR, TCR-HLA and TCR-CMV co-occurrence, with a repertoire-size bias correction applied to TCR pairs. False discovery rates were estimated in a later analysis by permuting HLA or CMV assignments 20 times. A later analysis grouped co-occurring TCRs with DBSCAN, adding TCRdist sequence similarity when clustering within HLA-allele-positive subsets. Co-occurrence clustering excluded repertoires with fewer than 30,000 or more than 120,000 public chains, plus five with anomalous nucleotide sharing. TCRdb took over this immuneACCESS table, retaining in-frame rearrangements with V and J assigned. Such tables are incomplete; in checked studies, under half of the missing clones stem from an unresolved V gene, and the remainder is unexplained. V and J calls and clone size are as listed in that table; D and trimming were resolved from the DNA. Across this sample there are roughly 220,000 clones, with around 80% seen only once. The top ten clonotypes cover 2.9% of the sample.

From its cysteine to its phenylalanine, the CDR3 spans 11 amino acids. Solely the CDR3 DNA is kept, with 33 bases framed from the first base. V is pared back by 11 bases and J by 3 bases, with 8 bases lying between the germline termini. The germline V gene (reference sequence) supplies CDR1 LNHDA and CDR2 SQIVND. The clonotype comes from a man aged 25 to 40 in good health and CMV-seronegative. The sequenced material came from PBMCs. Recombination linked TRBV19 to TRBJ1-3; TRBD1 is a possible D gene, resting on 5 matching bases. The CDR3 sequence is CAGARGNTIYF. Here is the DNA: TGTGCCGGGGCCCGTGGAAACACCATATATTTT. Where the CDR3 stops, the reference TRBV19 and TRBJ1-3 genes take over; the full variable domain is DGGITQSPKYLFRKEGQNVTLSCEQNLNHDAMYWYRQDPGQGLRLIYYSQIVNDFQKGDIAEGYSVSREKKESFPLTVTSAQKNPTAFYLCAGARGNTIYFGEGSWLTVV.